This is a list of T cell receptor beta chains from one sample in a study of vaccination and CD4 T cells after COVID-19. MiXCR, applied by TCRdb to the PCR reads, yields one record per CDR3 protein. The repertoire holds some 10,000 distinct CDR3 sequences, with roughly three fifths as singletons. The antigens of these receptors remain unknown. The sample here was cultured CD4+ T cells from blood, taken after SARS-CoV-2 vaccination. The receptors originated from a human donor with COVID-19. Both conserved end residues are part of each CDR3. The D gene is left open where the match is weak. The listing skips clone size in some rows; elsewhere it reads once, few, many or a size class.

CDR3 DNA,CDR3 protein,clone size,J gene,V gene,D gene
TGTGCCAGCAGCCGTCGGCGGACAGGGCCTAATCATGAAGCTTTCTTT,CASSRRRTGPNHEAFF,.,TRBJ1-1,TRBV7-2,TRBD1
TGTGCCAGCAGCTTATCCGCAGCGGGGGACACAGATACACAGTATTTT,CASSLSAAGDTDTQYF,.,TRBJ2-3,TRBV11-3,TRBD2
TGCAGTGCTAGGGGGGGTGGTAGCAATCAGCCCCAGCATTTT,CSARGGGSNQPQHF,few,TRBJ1-5,TRBV20-1,.
TGCAGTGCTCGCACCAGCTACGAGCAGTACTTC,CSARTSYEQYF,.,TRBJ2-7,TRBV20-1,.
TGTGCCAGCAGTTTAAAGACAGGGAGGGACAATCAGCCCCAGCATTTT,CASSLKTGRDNQPQHF,.,TRBJ1-5,TRBV27,TRBD1
TGTGCCAGCAGCGAGGGACTAGCGGGGGGAAGGGAGACCCAGTACTTC,CASSEGLAGGRETQYF,once,TRBJ2-5,TRBV7-2,TRBD2
TGTGCCTGGAGTGCCCCATTTGAGGGCAGCTACACCTTC,CAWSAPFEGSYTF,.,TRBJ1-2,TRBV30,.
TGTGCCAGCTCACCAAAGGGAGACTCACCCCTCCACTTT,CASSPKGDSPLHF,.,TRBJ1-6,TRBV18,.
TGTGCCACCGGGGAGCGGGGTCAAGAGACCCAGTACTTC,CATGERGQETQYF,few,TRBJ2-5,TRBV24-1,TRBD2
TGCGCCAGCAGCCTTGATAGCGGGGCAGATACGCAGTATTTT,CASSLDSGADTQYF,.,TRBJ2-3,TRBV5-1,TRBD2
TGCAAGATCGGGGGGATGAACACTGAAGCTTTCTTT,CKIGGMNTEAFF,.,TRBJ1-1,TRBV20-1,.
TGTGCCAGCAGCCTGTACGGCTATGGCTACACCTTC,CASSLYGYGYTF,.,TRBJ1-2,TRBV5-4,.
TGTGCCAGCAGCTTAGGAAACCTGGCCTTGGCGGCTGAAGCTTTCTTT,CASSLGNLALAAEAFF,.,TRBJ1-1,TRBV7-9,.
TGTGCCAGCAGTTCGGGCATCCGAGAGTACTTC,CASSSGIREYF,.,TRBJ2-4,TRBV6-5,.
TGTGCCAGTCAGGGACAGGGGCTGGGTCAACTAGGAACGAACACTGAAGCTTTCTTT,CASQGQGLGQLGTNTEAFF,.,TRBJ1-1,TRBV19,TRBD1
TGTGCCAGCAGCTTAGCGCAACTAGCGGGGGATGAGCAGTTCTTC,CASSLAQLAGDEQFF,.,TRBJ2-1,TRBV7-2,TRBD2
TGTGCCAGCAGCTACCGGACGGTGAACACCGGGGAGCTGTTTTTT,CASSYRTVNTGELFF,medium-sized,TRBJ2-2,TRBV11-3,.
TGCAGTGCTAACACTGCACAGGGGAATGAGCAGTTCTTC,CSANTAQGNEQFF,.,TRBJ2-1,TRBV20-1,TRBD1
TGTGCCAGCAGCCAAGATCAGGGTCGCGACGAAGCTTTCTTT,CASSQDQGRDEAFF,.,TRBJ1-1,TRBV4-2,.
TGTGCCAGTAGTGACAGACCGAATAATTCACCCCTCCACTTT,CASSDRPNNSPLHF,.,TRBJ1-6,TRBV19,.
TGTGCCAGCAGCTTAGCTGCGACAGGGGGCGTCGGCGGGGAGCTGTTTTTT,CASSLAATGGVGGELFF,.,TRBJ2-2,TRBV7-6,TRBD1
TGTGCCAGCAGCTTGGCCAGTTCGGCAGCCTACGAGCAGTACTTC,CASSLASSAAYEQYF,.,TRBJ2-7,TRBV5-8,.
TGTGCCAGCAGTGACGAAAGCGTGGGGAGGGAGACCCAGTACTTC,CASSDESVGRETQYF,few,TRBJ2-5,TRBV6-1,.
TGTGCCAGCACCGAATCATCTAGGGGCACAGATACGCAGTATTTT,CASTESSRGTDTQYF,.,TRBJ2-3,TRBV7-2,.
TGCAGTGCTAGGGAAGGATGGAGAGCCTCTGGAAACACCATATATTTT,CSAREGWRASGNTIYF,.,TRBJ1-3,TRBV20-1,.
TGTGCCAGCAGGATGGACGGCTACGAGCAGTACTTC,CASRMDGYEQYF,.,TRBJ2-7,TRBV2,.
TGCAGTGTCCCGTCCTACGAGCAGTACTTC,CSVPSYEQYF,.,TRBJ2-7,TRBV20-1,.